The 9 T cell receptor beta chains listed next were all sequenced from one sample in a study of blood T cell repertoires in COVID-19. Assay used: immunoSEQ multiplex PCR; TCRdb lists only in-frame clones, some missing. The table lists 24,000 or so clones, approximately 90% of them singletons. Material: peripheral blood. These receptors were taken from an elderly woman with active or convalescent COVID-19.

This chain connects TRBV30 to TRBJ1-2; 8 bases agree with TRBD1. Germline loops: CDR1 GTSNPN, CDR2 SVGIG (reference sequence). The CDR3 is 15 residues long. V shed 2 bases, J shed 0 bases, and the junction held 5 bases outside the gene matches. CDR3 sequence reads: CAWSLNRGTNYGYTF. CDR3 coding DNA: TGTGCCTGGAGTTTGAACAGGGGGACTAACTATGGCTACACCTTC.

The J gene is TRBJ2-2, the V gene TRBV20-1; 8 positions match TRBD1. Per the germline V gene, CDR1 is DFQATT and CDR2 is SNEGSKA (reference sequence). The junction had 9 bases not matched to a gene; V was cut back by 3 bases and J by 3 bases. CDR3 length: 16 amino acids. The CDR3 sequence: CSASSRGQIYTGELFF. CDR3 in DNA: TGCAGTGCTAGTAGCAGGGGGCAAATATACACCGGGGAGCTGTTTTTT.

The chain has TRBV7-9 and TRBJ1-4; 7 positions agree with TRBD1. The CDR3 runs to 16 residues. Germline CDR1 SEHNR, CDR2 FQNEAQ (reference sequence). With V trimmed by 2 bases and J by 7 bases, 10 bases remained unmatched. DNA for the CDR3: TGTGCCAGCAGCTTACAGCGAACAGGGGCCATTGAAAAACTGTTTTTT. Its protein product is CASSLQRTGAIEKLFF.

V and J are TRBV19 and TRBJ1-2; possible D gene TRBD1, 6 bases. Trimming took off 6 bases at V and 4 bases at J, with 9 bases between the two ends. The CDR3 length is 12 residues. Germline-derived CDR1 and CDR2 are LNHDA and SQIVND (reference sequence). The CDR3 bases are TGTGCCAGTAGACCACAGGGCTATGGCTACACCTTC. Its protein is CASRPQGYGYTF.

The V call is TRBV19, the J call TRBJ2-1; TRBD2 aligns across 8 bases. CDR3 length: 11 residues. The germline gives CDR1 LNHDA, CDR2 SQIVND (reference sequence). The CDR3 nucleotides read TGTGTTCGGACTAGCTTGGATGAGCAGTTCTTC. The encoded protein is CVRTSLDEQFF.

The CDR3 DNA sequence: TGTGCCAGCAGCTTAGGACAGGGGGGTTCTTACGAGCAGTACTTC. This translates into CASSLGQGGSYEQYF. The rearrangement uses TRBV7-9 and TRBJ2-7; 9 bases are shared with TRBD1. Trimming took 1 base from V and 4 from J; bases not matched to a gene: 5. The CDR3 covers 15 residues. The germline gives CDR1 SEHNR, CDR2 FQNEAQ (reference sequence).

The CDR3 DNA reads as TGTGCCAGCAAACGGACTAGCGGGAGCCCAGATACGCAGTATTTT. This codes for CASKRTSGSPDTQYF. This sequence joins TRBV6-5 and TRBJ2-3, with 13 bases that match TRBD2. Germline CDR1 and CDR2: MNHEY and SVGAGI. This CDR3 region has 15 residues. V trimming: 7 bases; J trimming: 4 bases; junction bases outside the gene matches: 5.

The chain links TRBV6-6 to TRBJ2-7, with 7 bases matching TRBD1. V shed 3 bases and J 6 bases; nucleotides not matched to a gene: 8. CDR3 length: 14 amino acids. Per the germline V gene, CDR1 is MNHNY and CDR2 is SVGAGI (reference sequence). The chain's CDR3 is CASSYDRGTAEQYF. DNA for the CDR3: TGTGCCAGCAGTTATGATAGGGGGACAGCCGAGCAGTACTTC.

The chain is built from TRBV27 and TRBJ2-7, with D possibly being TRBD2 (5 bases). Germline V lookup: CDR1 MNHEY, CDR2 SMNVEV (reference sequence). This CDR3 has 13 residues. V was trimmed by 3 bases and J by 3 bases, leaving 9 bases between them. CDR3 in DNA: TGTGCCAGCAGTTTTCGAGGGTTCTACGAGCAGTACTTC. Translated, it gives CASSFRGFYEQYF.